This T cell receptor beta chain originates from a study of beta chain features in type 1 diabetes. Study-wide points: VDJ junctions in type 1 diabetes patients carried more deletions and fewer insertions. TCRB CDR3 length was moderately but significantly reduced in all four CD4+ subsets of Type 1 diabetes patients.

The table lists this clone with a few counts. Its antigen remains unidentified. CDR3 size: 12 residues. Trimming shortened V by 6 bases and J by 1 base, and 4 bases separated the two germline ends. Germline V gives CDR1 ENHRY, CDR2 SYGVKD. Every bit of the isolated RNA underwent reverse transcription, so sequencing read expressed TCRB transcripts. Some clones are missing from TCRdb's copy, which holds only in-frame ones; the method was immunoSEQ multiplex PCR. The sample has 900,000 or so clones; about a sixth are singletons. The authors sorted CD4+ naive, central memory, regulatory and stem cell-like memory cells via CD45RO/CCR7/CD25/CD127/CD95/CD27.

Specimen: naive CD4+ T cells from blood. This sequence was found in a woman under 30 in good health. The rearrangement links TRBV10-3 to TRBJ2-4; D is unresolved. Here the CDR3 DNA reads TGTGCCATCAGCGACGCCAAAAACATTCAGTACTTC. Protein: CAISDAKNIQYF.